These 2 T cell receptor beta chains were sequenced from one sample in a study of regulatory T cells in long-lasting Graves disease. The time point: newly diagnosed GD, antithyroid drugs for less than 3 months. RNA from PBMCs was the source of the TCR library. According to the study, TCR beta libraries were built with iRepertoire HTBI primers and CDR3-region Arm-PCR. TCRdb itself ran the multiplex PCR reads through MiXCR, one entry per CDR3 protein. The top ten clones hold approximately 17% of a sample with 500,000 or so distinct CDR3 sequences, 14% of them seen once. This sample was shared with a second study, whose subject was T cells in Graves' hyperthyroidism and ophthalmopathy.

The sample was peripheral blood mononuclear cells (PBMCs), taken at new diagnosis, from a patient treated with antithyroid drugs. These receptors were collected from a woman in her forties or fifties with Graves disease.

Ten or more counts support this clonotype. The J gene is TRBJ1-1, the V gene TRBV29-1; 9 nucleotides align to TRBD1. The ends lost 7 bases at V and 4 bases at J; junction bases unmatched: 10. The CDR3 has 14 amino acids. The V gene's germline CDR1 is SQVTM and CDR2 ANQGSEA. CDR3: CSASSGTGSTEAFF. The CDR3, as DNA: TGCAGCGCGAGTTCCGGGACAGGGTCCACTGAAGCTTTCTTT.

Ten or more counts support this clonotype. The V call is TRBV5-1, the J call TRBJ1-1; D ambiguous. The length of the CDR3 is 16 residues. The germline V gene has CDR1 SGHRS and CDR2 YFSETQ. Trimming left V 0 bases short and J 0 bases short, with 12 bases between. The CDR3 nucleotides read TGCGCCAGCAGCTTGGTAGGAAGGGCCATGAACACTGAAGCTTTCTTT. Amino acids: CASSLVGRAMNTEAFF.